This T cell receptor beta chain was recorded in a study of beta chain features in type 1 diabetes. The study, taken as a whole, reports: In all four CD4+ subsets, TCRB CDR3 length was significantly, moderately reduced in type 1 diabetes. Compared to healthy donors, patients appeared to have naive, central memory and Treg TCRB repertoires that were more alike.

CD45RO/CCR7/CD25/CD127/CD95/CD27 separated CD4+ naive, central memory, regulatory and stem cell-like memory cells by sorting. There are a few counts of this clone. Its antigen is currently unknown. Sequenced material consisted of expressed TCRB transcripts (all of the isolated RNA was reverse transcribed). Sequencing was performed with immunoSEQ multiplex PCR; in TCRdb, only in-frame clones are kept and a portion is missing. The sample holds hundreds of thousands of clones, around an eighth seen once. The germline gives CDR1 MDHEN, CDR2 SYDVKM. Trimming took 6 bases from V and 2 from J; bases not matched to a gene: 6. The CDR3 runs 14 residues.

The gene calls are TRBV28 and TRBJ1-2, with TRBD1 matching 7 bases. Sequencing was done on a sample of naive CD4+ T cells from blood. The sequence came from a man aged 18 to 29 with type 1 diabetes. This CDR3 reads CASSHQTGNYGYTF. The DNA for the CDR3 is TGTGCCAGCAGCCATCAGACAGGGAACTATGGCTACACCTTC.